The 26 T cell receptor beta chains below were found in one sample sequenced in a study of CD8 T cells in ankylosing spondylitis. TCRdb re-derived calls from the 5' RACE reads in MiXCR, one entry per CDR3 protein. The table lists about 130,000 distinct CDR3 sequences, around 9% of them singletons. Sequencing was carried out using blood, either unsorted or a sorted T cell fraction (not recorded which). The receptors derive from a male donor with ankylosing spondylitis or in good health (not recorded which).

The sample holds many counts of this clonotype. The CDR3 DNA is TGCGCCAGCAGCCCTTGGACTAGCGGCAATGAGCAGTTCTTC. It specifies CASSPWTSGNEQFF. The V and J genes are TRBV5-1 and TRBJ2-1; 10 nucleotides agree with TRBD2. The length of the CDR3 is 14 residues. Trimming at V came to 4 bases and at J to 6 bases, leaving 4 bases not matched to a gene. Germline V gene lookup returns CDR1 SGHRS and CDR2 YFSETQ.

Ten or more counts support this clonotype. V is TRBV12-3 or TRBV12-4 and J is TRBJ2-1; TRBD2 is a possible D gene (5 bases). V was shortened by 7 bases and J by 6 bases, with 16 bases between the two germline ends. This CDR3 has 14 residues. The CDR3 region has the DNA TGTGCCAGCACCCTACGCCGGGCGGGCAATGAGCAGTTCTTC. The encoded protein is CASTLRRAGNEQFF.

The chain uses TRBV20-1 and TRBJ1-2, with D unclear. The CDR3 is made up of 13 amino acids. V was shortened by 0 bases and J by 4 bases, with 9 bases between the two germline ends. Germline V CDR1 and CDR2: DFQATT, SNEGSKA (reference sequence). The CDR3 sequence is CSAREKSGYGYTF. The CDR3 nucleotides are TGCAGTGCTAGAGAGAAATCGGGCTATGGCTACACCTTC.

Concerning this clonotype: A much more abundant neighbour one base away suggests this may be a read error. This chain connects TRBV6-6 to TRBJ2-3; D call uncertain. Germline lookup yields CDR1 MNHNY and CDR2 SVGAGI (reference sequence). The CDR3 covers 13 residues. CDR3 coding DNA: TGTGCCGGCAGTAATAGAGAGACAGATACGCAGTATTTT. The encoded protein is CAGSNRETDTQYF.

The rearrangement uses TRBV29-1 and TRBJ2-3, with 7 bases that match TRBD1. The CDR3 sequence is 16 residues long. The germline V gene has CDR1 SQVTM and CDR2 ANQGSEA. V lost 3 bases and J lost 2; bases outside the gene matches: 11. The CDR3, as DNA: TGCAGCGTTGAGATCGCCACGGGACAGCTCACAGATACGCAGTATTTT. It codes for CSVEIATGQLTDTQYF.

This clonotype was seen repeatedly, ten times or more. The chain combines TRBV29-1 with TRBJ2-5; a possible D gene is TRBD2 (5 bases). Trimming removed 3 bases at V and 4 bases at J, with 12 bases between. CDR3 size: 13 residues. The germline V gene has CDR1 SQVTM and CDR2 ANQGSEA. The CDR3: CSVEGGSGETQYF. CDR3 nucleotide sequence: TGCAGCGTTGAGGGCGGGTCTGGAGAGACCCAGTACTTC.

This clonotype came up many times. The chain uses TRBV6-2 or TRBV6-3 and TRBJ2-2; unclear D gene. The CDR3 contains 11 residues. V was trimmed by 1 base and J by 7 bases, leaving 1 base between them. Germline V lookup: CDR1 MNHEY, CDR2 SVGEGT. DNA of the CDR3: TGTGCCAGCAGTTACTTCGGGGAGCTGTTTTTT. Its protein product is CASSYFGELFF.

This chain links TRBV5-6 with TRBJ2-7; D gene uncertain. This CDR3 contains 13 residues. The ends were cut back, 1 base at V and 5 bases at J, with 10 bases in the middle. Germline values: CDR1 SGHDT, CDR2 YYEEEE. In DNA, the CDR3 is TGTGCCAGCAGCTTGTTTGGGGTCCACGAGCAGTACTTC. Its protein product is CASSLFGVHEQYF.

This clonotype was seen many times. The chain is built from TRBV9 and TRBJ2-7; D uncertain. V lost 0 bases, J lost 6 bases, and 10 bases lay in between. This CDR3 is 13 amino acids long. In germline, CDR1 is SGDLS, CDR2 YYNGEE. The CDR3 region is CASSVESRAEQYF. The CDR3 DNA is TGTGCCAGCAGCGTAGAGTCTAGGGCCGAGCAGTACTTC.

This clonotype showed up many times. The CDR3 DNA follows: TGTGCCAGCAGCTCGGCGGACAGTATTTTTAATTCACCCCTCCACTTT. Translated: CASSSADSIFNSPLHF. The rearrangement joins TRBV28 to TRBJ1-6, with D tentatively TRBD1 (6 bases). This CDR3 has 16 amino acids. Trimming removed 6 bases from V and 6 bases from J, with 18 bases in between. CDR1 MDHEN and CDR2 SYDVKM come from the germline V gene.

This clonotype was picked up many times. V and J are TRBV7-8 and TRBJ2-1, with 8 bases aligning to TRBD1. The CDR3 runs to 15 residues. The V and J ends lost 5 bases and 5 bases, in that order; junction bases with no gene match: 8. From germline, CDR1 is SGHVS and CDR2 FQNEAQ. In DNA form, the CDR3 reads TGTGCCAGCAGCCTAGGGACAGGATTAGACAATGAGCAGTTCTTC. Its protein product is CASSLGTGLDNEQFF.

This clonotype showed up many times. The J gene is TRBJ2-7, the V gene TRBV5-1; TRBD2 matches at 13 bases. Germline loops: CDR1 SGHRS, CDR2 YFSETQ. J was trimmed by 4 bases and V by 4 bases; bases with no gene match: 5. The CDR3 is made up of 15 amino acids. CDR3 DNA: TGCGCCAGCAGCCAACTAGCGGGAGGGTGGTACGAGCAGTACTTC. This sequence encodes CASSQLAGGWYEQYF.

This clonotype was seen at least ten times. This rearrangement joins TRBV7-2 to TRBJ2-1, with 7 bases lining up with TRBD1. The junction had 7 bases not matched to a gene; V was cut back by 5 bases and J by 0 bases. The CDR3 is made up of 16 amino acids. In germline, CDR1 is SGHTA, CDR2 FQGNSA. In DNA form, the CDR3 reads TGTGCCAGCAGCCCGGACGGGACAGTCTCCTACAATGAGCAGTTCTTC. This sequence encodes CASSPDGTVSYNEQFF. Full variable domain (remainder filled in from reference TRBV7-2 and TRBJ2-1): GAGVSQSPSNKVTEKGKDVELRCDPISGHTALYWYRQSLGQGLEFLIYFQGNSAPDKSGLPSDRFSAERTGGSVSTLTIQRTQQEDSAVYLCASSPDGTVSYNEQFFGPGTRLTVL.

This clonotype was observed at least ten times. The CDR3 is CASSPGTEHYGYTF. The CDR3 DNA reads TGTGCCAGCAGCCCCGGGACAGAACATTATGGCTACACCTTC. This chain uses TRBV25-1 with TRBJ1-2; 7 nucleotides align to TRBD1. The CDR3 has 14 amino acids. Germline CDR1 and CDR2: MGHDK and SYGVNS. V was pared by 6 bases and J by 5 bases, with 9 bases of the junction left unmatched.

The V gene is TRBV18, the J gene TRBJ2-1; TRBD2 matches at 7 bases. The CDR3 is made up of 16 amino acids. V shed 3 bases, J shed 1 base, and the junction held 6 bases outside the gene matches. Germline V gene lookup returns CDR1 KGHSH and CDR2 LQKENI. The CDR3 region has the DNA TGTGCCAGCTCACCTCCGGGCGGGAGATCCTACAATGAGCAGTTCTTC. Protein sequence: CASSPPGGRSYNEQFF.

The sample holds many counts of this clonotype. This chain uses TRBV20-1 with TRBJ1-1, with a tentative D call TRBD1 (5 bases). The germline gives CDR1 DFQATT, CDR2 SNEGSKA (reference sequence). This CDR3 has 12 residues. The DNA for the CDR3 is TGCGGACCCGGGACCCATGACACTGAAGCTTTCTTT. Translating gives CGPGTHDTEAFF.

This clonotype was seen ten or more times. This chain links TRBV20-1 with TRBJ1-1; 8 nucleotides agree with TRBD1. CDR1 and CDR2 from the germline V gene are DFQATT and SNEGSKA (reference sequence). V gave up 4 bases and J gave up 11 bases; unmatched junction bases: 6. The CDR3 runs to 11 residues. CDR3 coding DNA: TGCAGTGCTAACCGACAGGGGAGGGCTTTCTTT. This sequence encodes CSANRQGRAFF.

This clonotype appeared many times. The J gene is TRBJ2-7, the V gene TRBV10-3; the D is unclear. Germline values: CDR1 ENHRY, CDR2 SYGVKD. CDR3 size: 12 residues. With 0 bases removed from V and 4 bases from J, the gap between germline ends came to 4 bases. Here the CDR3 DNA reads TGTGCCATCAGTGAGTCAGCTTACGAGCAGTACTTC. Encoded protein: CAISESAYEQYF.

This clonotype occurred many times. This chain uses TRBV12-3 or TRBV12-4 with TRBJ2-7; D call uncertain. Trimming stripped 6 bases from V and 7 bases from J, with 13 bases between. The CDR3 sequence is 12 residues long. The CDR3 DNA reads TGTGCCAGCAGCCGACTGGGTTCTGAGCAGTACTTC. This codes for CASSRLGSEQYF.

This clonotype appeared a few times. This chain links TRBV6-5 with TRBJ1-2; D is ambiguous. Per the germline V gene, CDR1 is MNHEY and CDR2 is SVGAGI. V lost 1 base and J 4 bases, leaving 13 bases between the germline ends. The CDR3 is 15 residues long. The CDR3, as DNA: TGTGCCAGCAGTTACTATGGAGGGTCTGGCTATGGCTACACCTTC. Its translation: CASSYYGGSGYGYTF.

This clonotype was counted a few times. The V gene is TRBV12-3 or TRBV12-4, the J gene TRBJ2-1, with TRBD2 matching over 11 bases. The CDR3 is 13 residues long. Unmatched junction bases numbered 2, after V lost 6 bases and J lost 7 bases. The CDR3 reads CASRLAGVNEQFF. In DNA form, the CDR3 reads TGTGCCAGCAGACTAGCGGGAGTAAATGAGCAGTTCTTC.

The CDR3: CAIRGDVNTEAFF. The CDR3 coding sequence is TGTGCCATCAGGGGGGACGTGAACACTGAAGCTTTCTTT. The chain combines TRBV10-3 with TRBJ1-1; D is perhaps TRBD1 (5 bases). The CDR3 loop spans 13 amino acids. Germline CDR1 ENHRY, CDR2 SYGVKD. The V end was cut by 6 bases, the J end by 0 bases, with 8 bases between.

This clonotype was counted between two and nine times. V and J are TRBV7-9 and TRBJ2-5, with TRBD2 identical over 7 bases. Germline loops: CDR1 SEHNR, CDR2 FQNEAQ (reference sequence). V shed 3 bases and J 5 bases; nucleotides not matched to a gene: 6. This CDR3 has 14 residues. Here the CDR3 reads CASSFVSGQETQYF. In DNA form, the CDR3 reads TGTGCCAGCAGCTTCGTTAGCGGGCAGGAGACCCAGTACTTC. The full variable domain, rest sourced from reference TRBV7-9 and TRBJ2-5, is DTGVSQNPRHKITKRGQNVTFRCDPISEHNRLYWYRQTLGQGPEFLTYFQNEAQLEKSRLLSDRFSAERPKGSFSTLEIQRTEQGDSAMYLCASSFVSGQETQYFGPGTRLLVL.

This clonotype was counted many times. The CDR3 sequence is CASSLGSLSRWTQYF. The CDR3 region has the DNA TGCGCCAGCAGCTTGGGAAGTCTGAGTCGGTGGACCCAGTACTTC. The V call is TRBV5-1, the J call TRBJ2-5, with D uncertain. Trimming pared 0 bases from V and 7 bases from J, leaving 16 bases between. This CDR3 spans 15 amino acids. Germline V gene lookup returns CDR1 SGHRS and CDR2 YFSETQ.

The V and J genes are TRBV5-1 and TRBJ2-1; no reliable D call. V dropped 6 bases and J dropped 3 bases, with 10 bases sitting between them. This CDR3 is built from 13 residues. The V gene's germline CDR1 is SGHRS and CDR2 YFSETQ. The CDR3 region has the DNA TGCGCCAGCACCTCCTCCAACTACAATGAGCAGTTCTTC. This sequence encodes CASTSSNYNEQFF.

This clonotype turned up a few times. This chain joins TRBV2 and TRBJ2-7, with 12 bases identical to TRBD2. The CDR3 length is 13 residues. V was pared by 7 bases and J by 6 bases, with 4 bases of the junction left unmatched. The germline V gene encodes CDR1 SNHLY and CDR2 FYNNEI. The CDR3 coding sequence is TGTGCCAGCACGCTAGCGGGAGGGCCCGAGCAGTACTTC. Protein product: CASTLAGGPEQYF.